The clone carrying this T cell receptor (beta chain) has only a few counts. Antigen: not known. This specimen comes from a study of identical twins. Broader study findings: Weaker excess twin sharing was observed in beta out-of-frame sequences. Cord blood beta clonotypes that were abundant carried fewer insertions, and memory repertoires showed no such trend.

With 5 bases clipped from V and 6 bases from J, the junction kept 5 bases outside the gene matches. This CDR3 comprises 13 residues. Germline CDR1 WSHSY, CDR2 SAAADI. TCRdb processed the 5' RACE reads anew with MiXCR; each CDR3 protein has one entry. The sample holds 470,000 or so distinct CDR3 sequences, roughly 26% seen once. These sequences were also reported in another study, on T cells expressing NK-cell markers. That report notes: Seven of the eight sequenced donors were HCMV-seropositive; one was seronegative.

This chain connects TRBV10-2 to TRBJ1-1, with 8 bases lining up with TRBD1. The sequenced material came from CD4+ T cells sorted from blood. This sequence originates from a woman in her late teens or twenties in good health. This chain's CDR3 is CASSTTGGAEAFF. CDR3 nucleotides: TGCGCCAGCAGTACTACAGGGGGTGCTGAAGCTTTCTTT.